There are a few counts of the clone carrying this T cell receptor beta chain. TCRdb independently ran MiXCR on the 5' RACE reads; one entry per CDR3 protein. The repertoire holds some 350,000 distinct CDR3 sequences, with around 15% as singletons. This specimen comes from a study of T-cell memory formation after mild COVID-19. Germline-derived CDR1 and CDR2 are SQVTM and ANQGSEA. Trimming took off 7 bases at V and 2 bases at J, with 13 bases between the two ends. The CDR3 is 13 residues long. The chain links TRBV29-1 to TRBJ2-3, with a tentative D call TRBD1 (5 bases). The sample was PBMCs or a T cell subset sorted from them (not recorded which). The sequence derives from a man aged 18 to 30 who had mild COVID-19 (a few samples of this study predate the infection). Cell type and time point are not known. The CDR3 loop reads CSARVDVTDTQYF. The CDR3 nucleotides read TGCAGCGCCAGGGTTGATGTCACAGATACGCAGTATTTT.